Listed here is a single T cell receptor beta chain. Its matching antigen is unknown. The ends were cut back, 5 bases at V and 9 bases at J, with 14 bases in the middle. Germline V gene sequence: CDR1 SGHTA, CDR2 FQGTGA. This CDR3 is built from 13 residues. The data belong to a study of cytomegalovirus exposure and HLA in healthy donors. Primers: 60 Vbeta forward and 13 Jbeta reverse. TCRdb keeps only in-frame clones here, not all; method: immunoSEQ multiplex PCR. The table shows fewer than 250,000 clones, with about four fifths occurring only once. Findings and caveats of the study: A classifier reportedly called cytomegalovirus status with high sensitivity and specificity.

This TCR derives from a man aged 35 to 55 in good health and CMV-seropositive. The sample was PBMCs. The chain has TRBV7-3 and TRBJ2-1; D call uncertain. CDR3 nucleotides: TGTGCCAGCAGCCTTCCCCCTAGTATTGAGCAGTTCTTC. Its protein is CASSLPPSIEQFF.